This entry describes one T cell receptor beta chain. This entry is derived from a study of blood T cell repertoires in COVID-19. Overall study: COVID-19 samples collected from the United States, Italy and Spain covered acute and convalescent phases.

Only in-frame clones appear in the TCRdb table, and some are missing; sequencing was by immunoSEQ multiplex PCR. The sample lists about 84,000 clones; 75% to 85% were seen once. The sequenced sample was peripheral blood. The clonotype comes from a woman of 80 years or more with acute or convalescent COVID-19.

CDR3 in amino acids: CASSVRLAGFSYEQYF. CDR3 DNA sequence: TGTGCCAGTAGTGTCCGGCTAGCGGGATTCTCCTACGAGCAGTACTTC. The J gene is TRBJ2-7, the V gene TRBV19; 9 bases are a match to TRBD2. V was pared by 5 bases and J by 0 bases, with 8 bases of the junction left unmatched. This CDR3 comprises 16 residues. Germline V gene lookup returns CDR1 LNHDA and CDR2 SQIVND (reference sequence).